These 17 T cell receptor beta chains share one sample of origin, sequenced in a study of cytomegalovirus exposure and HLA in healthy donors. The PCR ran on 60 Vbeta and 13 Jbeta primers. Sequenced by immunoSEQ multiplex PCR; TCRdb stores in-frame clones only, minus some. The sample contains under 130,000 clones, approximately 86% of which appear only once. Source material: PBMCs. These receptors were obtained from a man aged 18 to 35 in good health and CMV-seronegative.

The V gene is TRBV14, the J gene TRBJ1-3; D is undetermined. This CDR3 contains 13 residues. The germline gives CDR1 SGHDN, CDR2 FVKESK. The V end lost 4 bases, the J end lost 0 bases, and 4 bases lay between the germline ends. CDR3 coding DNA: TGTGCCAGCAGCCCCCACTCTGGAAACACCATATATTTT. Its protein is CASSPHSGNTIYF.

This clone was counted a few times. The chain joins TRBV6-5 to TRBJ2-3; maybe TRBD2 (5 bases). CDR1 is MNHEY, CDR2 SVGAGI, per germline. This CDR3 is 15 amino acids long. The germline V and J ends were trimmed by 2 bases and 3 bases, with 12 bases remaining between them. CDR3 protein: CASSYRLGVTDTQYF. For the CDR3, the DNA is TGTGCCAGCAGTTACAGGTTGGGAGTTACAGATACGCAGTATTTT.

The rearrangement links TRBV6-7 to TRBJ1-6, with a weak D call TRBD1 (6 bases). TRBV6-7 qualifies as an ORF whose function is uncertain. This CDR3 has 15 amino acids. Trimming removed 11 bases from V and 9 bases from J, with 23 bases in between. CDR3 residues: CAGSYAGYRASPLHF. CDR3 in DNA: TGTGCCGGATCGTACGCCGGGTACAGGGCTTCACCCCTCCACTTT.

The chain recombines TRBV7-2 with TRBJ2-2; D unresolved. This CDR3 region has 13 residues. With 2 bases removed from V and 1 base from J, the gap between germline ends came to 2 bases. Per the germline V gene, CDR1 is SGHTA and CDR2 is FQGNSA. CDR3 amino acids: CASSLLNTGELFF. For the CDR3, the DNA is TGTGCCAGCAGCTTACTGAACACCGGGGAGCTGTTTTTT. Looking up the rest from reference TRBV7-2 and TRBJ2-2 gives the full variable domain: GAGVSQSPSNKVTEKGKDVELRCDPISGHTALYWYRQSLGQGLEFLIYFQGNSAPDKSGLPSDRFSAERTGGSVSTLTIQRTQQEDSAVYLCASSLLNTGELFFGEGSRLTVL.

This clone was counted a single time. CDR3 region: CASSLDAGTEAFF. CDR3 sequence (DNA): TGTGCCAGCAGTTTGGACGCGGGCACTGAAGCTTTCTTT. The rearrangement uses TRBV28 and TRBJ1-1; D call uncertain. Germline V lookup: CDR1 MDHEN, CDR2 SYDVKM. V lost 3 bases to trimming and J lost 4 bases, with 9 bases between them. The CDR3 runs to 13 residues. Variable domain in full (rest from reference TRBV28 and TRBJ1-1): DVKVTQSSRYLVKRTGEKVFLECVQDMDHENMFWYRQDPGLGLRLIYFSYDVKMKEKGDIPEGYSVSREKKERFSLILESASTNQTSMYLCASSLDAGTEAFFGQGTRLTVV.

The chain recombines TRBV30 with TRBJ2-1; TRBD2 is a possible D gene (5 bases). V dropped 3 bases and J dropped 6 bases, with 12 bases sitting between them. Germline CDR1 reads GTSNPN; CDR2 reads SVGIG (reference sequence). CDR3 length: 13 amino acids. The CDR3 spells CAWRDSGVNEQFF. The DNA of the CDR3 is TGTGCCTGGAGGGACTCCGGCGTCAATGAGCAGTTCTTC.

The gene calls are TRBV6-5 and TRBJ1-1; tentatively, D is TRBD1 (6 bases). Germline V gives CDR1 MNHEY, CDR2 SVGAGI. Trimming removed 5 bases at V and 1 base at J, with 11 bases between. The CDR3 extends over 14 amino acids. The CDR3 reads CASSQGLANTEAFF. The CDR3 DNA reads TGTGCCAGCAGTCAGGGGTTGGCGAACACTGAAGCTTTCTTT.

This chain links TRBV28 with TRBJ1-2; 9 nucleotides agree with TRBD1. Per the germline V gene, CDR1 is MDHEN and CDR2 is SYDVKM. The CDR3 consists of 15 residues. J lost 6 bases, V lost 5 bases, and 10 bases had no gene match. The CDR3 sequence is CASSPGTGRWNGYTF. In nucleotides, the CDR3 is TGTGCCAGCAGTCCGGGGACAGGGAGGTGGAATGGCTACACCTTC.

This rearrangement joins TRBV5-5 to TRBJ2-2; 7 bases are shared with TRBD2. CDR1 SGHKS and CDR2 YYEKEE come from the germline V gene (reference sequence). The V segment lost 0 bases and the J segment 5 bases; nucleotides outside the gene matches: 4. The CDR3 extends over 15 amino acids. CDR3 protein: CASSLVDGRTGELFF. DNA of the CDR3: TGTGCCAGCAGCTTGGTCGACGGGAGGACCGGGGAGCTGTTTTTT.

The V gene is TRBV7-2, the J gene TRBJ1-6, with D unresolved. From germline, CDR1 is SGHTA and CDR2 FQGNSA. V was pared by 4 bases and J by 3 bases, with 13 bases between. The length of the CDR3 is 16 residues. The CDR3 DNA reads TGTGCCAGCAGCTCCCCTATGAGCCTCTATAATTCACCCCTCCACTTT. Its protein product is CASSSPMSLYNSPLHF.

This chain joins TRBV5-1 and TRBJ2-5; 7 nucleotides match TRBD1. CDR3 length equals 15 residues. V gave up 0 bases and J gave up 5 bases; unmatched junction bases: 7. Germline lookup yields CDR1 SGHRS and CDR2 YFSETQ. The CDR3 nucleotides are TGCGCCAGCAGCTTGGACAGGGGATGGCAGGAGACCCAGTACTTC. As protein: CASSLDRGWQETQYF.

The chain has TRBV28 and TRBJ1-5; D unresolved. V was shortened by 0 bases and J by 0 bases, with 12 bases between the two germline ends. This CDR3 is 17 amino acids long. CDR1 MDHEN and CDR2 SYDVKM come from the germline V gene. CDR3 DNA: TGTGCCAGCAGTTTATGGGGCGGGGAATTTAGCAATCAGCCCCAGCATTTT. This translates into CASSLWGGEFSNQPQHF.

The CDR3: CASSDPQQGRTEAFF. The CDR3 bases are TGTGCCAGCAGTGATCCTCAACAGGGGCGTACTGAAGCTTTCTTT. The V gene is TRBV6-1, the J gene TRBJ1-1, with 7 bases matching TRBD1. Germline loops: CDR1 MNHNS, CDR2 SASEGT. The CDR3 extends over 15 amino acids. J gave up 5 bases and V 3 bases, and 9 bases lay outside the gene matches.

This clone was seen a handful of times. The genes are TRBV7-2 and TRBJ1-5; D is undetermined. Looked up from germline, CDR1 is SGHTA and CDR2 is FQGNSA. This CDR3 contains 15 residues. The V end was cut by 7 bases, the J end by 0 bases, with 13 bases between. CDR3 amino acids: CASTLSRDSNQPQHF. CDR3 bases: TGTGCCAGCACCCTTAGCCGGGATAGCAATCAGCCCCAGCATTTT.

This rearrangement joins TRBV30 to TRBJ2-5, with TRBD1 matching 11 bases. The end of the DNA fits TRBJ2-7 better, so the J call may be wrong. CDR1 is GTSNPN and CDR2 is SVGIG in the germline V gene (reference sequence). The CDR3 has 14 amino acids. The CDR3, as DNA: TGTGCCTGGAGTGCCGGGACAGGGGGATACGAGCAGTACTTC. Its translation: CAWSAGTGGYEQYF.

Of note for this clone: At the DNA level, this CDR3 is encoded by other sequences in the same sample as well. The chain employs TRBV6-6 and TRBJ2-7; D gene uncertain. CDR3 length: 15 amino acids. Trimming took off 0 bases at V and 0 bases at J, with 9 bases between the two ends. Germline CDR1 and CDR2: MNHNY and SVGAGI (reference sequence). The CDR3 loop is CASSYSSSSSYEQYF. The CDR3 DNA reads TGTGCCAGCAGTTACTCTAGCTCTAGCTCCTACGAGCAGTACTTC.

This clone appeared once. V and J are TRBV5-4 and TRBJ2-5, with D unresolved. This CDR3 is 11 amino acids long. The ends were cut back, 0 bases at V and 11 bases at J, with 8 bases in the middle. Germline CDR1 SGHNT, CDR2 YYREEE (reference sequence). This CDR3 reads CASSLGQKQYF. In DNA form, the CDR3 reads TGTGCCAGCAGCTTGGGACAAAAGCAGTACTTC.